This is a list of T cell receptor beta chains from one sample in a study of blood T cells in healthy people across ages. TCRdb recomputed calls from the 5' RACE reads with MiXCR, one row per CDR3 protein. The sample yields approximately 1,100,000 distinct CDR3 sequences, 35% to 50% seen once. Sequencing was done on a sample of blood. The receptors were sampled from a woman aged 60-75 years in good health. Both conserved end residues are part of each CDR3. A D gene is named only where the DNA matches it firmly. A row's size may be missing; if present it is once, few, many or a size class.

j_gene | d_gene | v_gene | abundance | CDR3aa | CDR3nt
TRBJ2-7 | NA | TRBV23-1 | NA | CASSQAVSYEQYF | TGCGCCAGCAGTCAGGCAGTGTCCTACGAGCAGTACTTC
TRBJ1-1 | NA | TRBV28 | NA | CASSLRGALSPEAFF | TGTGCCAGCAGTTTAAGGGGGGCCCTCAGCCCTGAAGCTTTCTTT
TRBJ1-2 | TRBD1 | TRBV7-2 | NA | CASSLEGQALGGYGYTF | TGTGCCAGCAGCTTAGAAGGACAGGCCCTTGGTGGCTATGGCTACACCTTC
TRBJ2-1 | TRBD2 | TRBV27 | few | CASSLWGGSSYNEQFF | TGTGCCAGCAGTTTATGGGGCGGGAGCTCCTACAATGAGCAGTTCTTC
TRBJ2-5 | NA | TRBV7-9 | few | CASSTPGRAQETQYF | TGTGCCAGCAGCACGCCCGGACGAGCCCAAGAGACCCAGTACTTC
TRBJ2-3 | NA | TRBV2 | NA | CASSDGGARSSTDTQYF | TGTGCCAGCAGTGATGGCGGGGCCCGATCTAGCACAGATACGCAGTATTTT
TRBJ2-7 | NA | TRBV27 | few | CASSIGPLTADYEQYF | TGTGCCAGCAGTATTGGTCCCCTAACAGCCGACTACGAGCAGTACTTC
TRBJ1-4 | NA | TRBV29-1 | many | CSVVGGINEKLFF | TGCAGCGTTGTAGGCGGAATTAATGAAAAACTGTTTTTT
TRBJ1-1 | TRBD1 | TRBV5-1 | NA | CASSLALGQGANTEAFF | TGCGCCAGCAGCTTGGCCTTGGGACAGGGCGCGAACACTGAAGCTTTCTTT
TRBJ2-1 | NA | TRBV5-1 | NA | CASSLPGGLAGSYNEQFF | TGCGCCAGCAGCCTCCCAGGGGGGCTAGCTGGGTCCTACAATGAGCAGTTCTTC
TRBJ2-7 | NA | TRBV19 | NA | CASSSRFSFPYEQYF | TGTGCCAGTAGCAGCCGTTTCAGTTTCCCCTACGAGCAGTACTTC
TRBJ1-2 | TRBD1 | TRBV29-1 | NA | CSVEWGQSNYGYTF | TGCAGCGTTGAATGGGGACAGTCTAACTATGGCTACACCTTC
TRBJ2-3 | NA | TRBV7-2 | few | CASSYGQDITDTQYF | TGTGCCAGCAGCTACGGCCAGGATATTACAGATACGCAGTATTTT
TRBJ2-4 | NA | TRBV20-1 | NA | CSVLGIGNIQYF | TGCAGTGTGCTGGGGATAGGAAACATTCAGTACTTC
TRBJ2-7 | NA | TRBV27 | once | CASSSTGGPLHNEQYF | TGTGCCAGCAGTTCAACTGGAGGGCCACTCCACAATGAGCAGTACTTC
TRBJ1-4 | NA | TRBV29-1 | few | CSVEDPATNEKLFF | TGCAGCGTTGAGGATCCGGCCACTAATGAAAAACTGTTTTTT
TRBJ1-5 | NA | TRBV6-6 | NA | CASSGTSGSNQPQHF | TGTGCCAGCAGTGGGACAAGCGGTAGCAATCAGCCCCAGCATTTT
TRBJ1-1 | NA | TRBV6-6 | once | CASIKQGNTEAFF | TGTGCCAGCATTAAACAGGGGAACACTGAAGCTTTCTTT
TRBJ2-2 | TRBD1 | TRBV20-1 | NA | CSAYRGLNTGELFF | TGCAGTGCCTACAGGGGTCTGAACACCGGGGAGCTGTTTTTT
TRBJ2-7 | TRBD2 | TRBV28 | few | CASNRLAGTYEQYF | TGTGCCAGCAATAGACTAGCGGGAACCTACGAGCAGTACTTC
TRBJ1-4 | NA | TRBV2 | NA | CASRARQTTNEKLFF | TGTGCCAGCAGGGCCAGGCAAACAACTAATGAAAAACTGTTTTTT
TRBJ2-1 | NA | TRBV7-2 | few | CASSFIRGGNEQFF | TGTGCCAGCAGCTTTATAAGGGGCGGCAATGAGCAGTTCTTC
TRBJ2-1 | TRBD2 | TRBV5-6 | once | CASIRGGANEQFF | TGTGCCAGCATCCGCGGGGGGGCCAATGAGCAGTTCTTC
TRBJ2-1 | TRBD1 | TRBV7-9 | NA | CASSPRDGTGGFERDNEQFF | TGTGCCAGCAGCCCCCGGGATGGGACAGGGGGCTTTGAACGGGACAATGAGCAGTTCTTC
TRBJ2-3 | NA | TRBV3-1 | once | CASRPQSGLSTDTQYF | TGTGCCAGCAGACCCCAGTCTGGTCTTTCGACAGATACGCAGTATTTT
TRBJ2-1 | NA | TRBV3-1 | NA | CASSHPRGSGYNEQFF | TGTGCCAGCAGCCACCCCCGGGGTAGCGGCTACAATGAGCAGTTCTTC
TRBJ2-3 | NA | TRBV20-1 | many | CSARVGRGSDTQYF | TGCAGTGCTAGAGTGGGCAGGGGCTCAGATACGCAGTATTTT
TRBJ2-1 | NA | TRBV10-2 | NA | CASSEEQAYNEQFF | TGCGCCAGCAGTGAGGAGCAGGCTTACAATGAGCAGTTCTTC
TRBJ2-3 | TRBD2 | TRBV5-5 | NA | CASSFLKLAGGITDTQYF | TGTGCCAGCAGCTTCCTAAAGCTAGCGGGAGGAATAACAGATACGCAGTATTTT
TRBJ2-3 | NA | TRBV27 | once | CASSFRVQTDTQYF | TGTGCCAGCAGTTTCCGGGTCCAGACAGATACGCAGTATTTT
TRBJ2-1 | NA | TRBV27 | NA | CASSFKGHEQFF | TGTGCCAGCAGTTTTAAGGGCCACGAGCAGTTCTTC
TRBJ2-1 | NA | TRBV11-2 | NA | CASSQPTGTDFDNEQFF | TGTGCCAGCAGCCAGCCGACCGGGACCGATTTCGACAATGAGCAGTTCTTC
TRBJ2-5 | TRBD2 | TRBV20-1 | few | CSARTTSGIGGEQYF | TGCAGTGCGAGAACCACTAGCGGGATAGGTGGTGAGCAGTACTTC
TRBJ2-5 | TRBD1 | TRBV2 | many | CASRGDSQETQYF | TGTGCCAGCAGAGGGGACAGCCAAGAGACCCAGTACTTC
TRBJ2-5 | NA | TRBV20-1 | NA | CSAKTAAGEGTQYF | TGCAGTGCCAAGACCGCGGCAGGGGAAGGGACCCAGTACTTC
TRBJ2-3 | NA | TRBV20-1 | few | CSAPLWDARTDTQYF | TGCAGTGCTCCCCTGTGGGACGCTCGCACAGATACGCAGTATTTT
TRBJ2-7 | NA | TRBV6-8 | NA | CASRPFRDNRYLSYEQYF | TGTGCCAGCAGACCCTTCCGGGACAACCGATACTTATCCTACGAGCAGTACTTC
TRBJ2-7 | NA | TRBV12-3/TRBV12-4 | many | CASSPRDRTEQYF | TGTGCCAGCAGTCCGAGGGACCGCACAGAGCAGTACTTC
TRBJ2-3 | NA | TRBV5-1 | once | CASRPGAGTVADTQYF | TGCGCCAGCAGACCCGGGGCAGGGACCGTGGCAGATACGCAGTATTTT
TRBJ2-7 | NA | TRBV11-2 | NA | CASSPRGRYEQYF | TGTGCCAGCAGCCCCCGGGGCCGCTACGAGCAGTACTTC
TRBJ2-7 | TRBD2 | TRBV11-1 | NA | CASSLAASGYYEQYF | TGTGCCAGCAGCTTAGCGGCTAGCGGGTACTACGAGCAGTACTTC
TRBJ2-1 | NA | TRBV27 | NA | CASRFAGSEQFF | TGTGCCAGCAGGTTTGCAGGGAGTGAGCAGTTCTTC
TRBJ2-1 | TRBD1 | TRBV19 | NA | CASTPTGQGSSYNEQFF | TGTGCCAGTACCCCGACAGGACAGGGGAGCTCCTACAATGAGCAGTTCTTC
TRBJ2-1 | NA | TRBV29-1 | once | CSVESGPGQFF | TGCAGCGTTGAGAGCGGACCCGGGCAGTTCTTC
TRBJ2-5 | NA | TRBV7-2 | few | CASSPSRDGFGTQYF | TGTGCCAGCAGCCCCAGTCGAGACGGCTTTGGGACCCAGTACTTC
TRBJ1-4 | NA | TRBV7-2 | NA | CASRLGGVGPNEKLFF | TGTGCCAGCAGACTCGGAGGGGTGGGACCTAATGAAAAACTGTTTTTT
TRBJ1-2 | NA | TRBV20-1 | NA | CSARDGRTNYGYTF | TGCAGTGCTAGAGATGGCAGGACCAACTATGGCTACACCTTC
TRBJ2-4 | TRBD1 | TRBV24-1 | few | CATRRQGKLAKNIQYF | TGTGCCACCCGTAGACAGGGGAAACTGGCCAAAAACATTCAGTACTTC
TRBJ1-2 | NA | TRBV2 | NA | CASSVSRAYGYTF | TGTGCCAGCAGTGTTAGCAGGGCTTATGGCTACACCTTC
TRBJ2-5 | TRBD2 | TRBV4-2 | many | CASSLGTSGNQETQYF | TGTGCCAGCAGCCTCGGGACTAGCGGGAACCAAGAGACCCAGTACTTC
TRBJ2-3 | TRBD1 | TRBV20-1 | NA | CSARVWTGGKNPDTQYF | TGCAGTGCTAGAGTATGGACAGGGGGCAAGAATCCAGATACGCAGTATTTT